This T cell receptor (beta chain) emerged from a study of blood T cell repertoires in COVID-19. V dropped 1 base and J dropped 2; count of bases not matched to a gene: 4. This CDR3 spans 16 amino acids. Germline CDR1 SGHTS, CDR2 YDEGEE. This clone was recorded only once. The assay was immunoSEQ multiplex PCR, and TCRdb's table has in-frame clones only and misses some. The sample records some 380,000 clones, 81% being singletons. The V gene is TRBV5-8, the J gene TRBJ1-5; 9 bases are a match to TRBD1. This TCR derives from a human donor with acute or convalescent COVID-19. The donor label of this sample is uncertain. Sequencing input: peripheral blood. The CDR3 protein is CASSLLQGAGNQPQHF. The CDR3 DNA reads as TGTGCCAGCAGCTTGCTACAGGGGGCCGGCAATCAGCCCCAGCATTTT.